One and the same sample provided the 28 T cell receptor beta chains below, sequenced in a study of OX40 agonist ivuxolimab in advanced cancers. Only in-frame clones appear in the TCRdb table, and some are missing; sequencing was by immunoSEQ multiplex PCR. The table has roughly 97,000 clones, 80% to 90% seen once. Here the sequenced sample was CD4+ or CD8+ T cells sorted from blood, taken in a trial of the OX40 agonist ivuxolimab. These receptors were taken from an adult with an advanced solid tumor such as melanoma, head and neck, liver or kidney cancer.

The J gene is TRBJ1-2, the V gene TRBV14; maybe TRBD1 (5 bases). CDR3 length: 15 amino acids. V was shortened by 1 base and J by 1 base, with 10 bases between the two germline ends. Germline-derived CDR1 and CDR2 are SGHDN and FVKESK. CDR3 DNA sequence: TGTGCCAGCAGCCAAGTCGACAGCTTTAACTATGGCTACACCTTC. Translating gives CASSQVDSFNYGYTF.

This clone came up once. This sequence joins TRBV7-2 and TRBJ1-1; 7 positions match TRBD1. The CDR3 is made up of 17 amino acids. CDR1 SGHTA and CDR2 FQGNSA come from the germline V gene. V shed 4 bases, J shed 2 bases, and the junction held 13 bases outside the gene matches. This CDR3 is CASSSNPLNRGNTEAFF. CDR3 in DNA: TGTGCCAGCAGCTCGAACCCCCTTAACAGGGGTAACACTGAAGCTTTCTTT.

The gene calls are TRBV5-1 and TRBJ2-3; D uncertain. CDR1 and CDR2 from the germline V gene are SGHRS and YFSETQ. The CDR3 contains 14 residues. V lost 0 bases and J 5 bases, leaving 10 bases between the germline ends. The chain's CDR3 is CASSLGRLGDTQYF. CDR3 DNA sequence: TGCGCCAGCAGCTTGGGACGGTTAGGAGATACGCAGTATTTT.

This chain links TRBV5-8 with TRBJ2-3; D gene unclear. The V end lost 0 bases, the J end lost 4 bases, and 3 bases lay between the germline ends. The germline CDR1 and CDR2 sequences are SGHTS and YDEGEE. The CDR3 runs to 12 residues. The CDR3 spells CASSLDPDTQYF. The CDR3 DNA sequence: TGTGCCAGCAGCTTGGATCCAGATACGCAGTATTTT.

The chain couples TRBV4-3 to TRBJ1-6; the D is unclear. Between the trimmed V and J ends, which lost 4 bases and 7 bases, there was a span of 14 bases. Germline V gene lookup returns CDR1 LGHNA and CDR2 YSLEER. The CDR3 sequence is 15 residues long. The chain's CDR3 is CASSPQPGGNSPLHF. DNA of the CDR3: TGCGCCAGCAGCCCGCAACCGGGAGGAAATTCACCCCTCCACTTT.

The chain has TRBV19 and TRBJ1-1; no clear D. Trimming removed 3 bases from V and 1 base from J, with 9 bases in between. The germline CDR1 and CDR2 sequences are LNHDA and SQIVND (reference sequence). The CDR3 spans 14 residues. The CDR3 spells CASSIGMENTEAFF. CDR3 bases: TGTGCCAGTAGTATCGGGATGGAGAACACTGAAGCTTTCTTT.

The chain recombines TRBV5-1 with TRBJ1-1; D is possibly TRBD1 (5 bases). The germline CDR1 and CDR2 sequences are SGHRS and YFSETQ. The length of the CDR3 is 13 residues. The ends were cut back, 4 bases at V and 4 bases at J, with 11 bases in the middle. Here the CDR3 DNA reads TGCGCCAGCAGCCCCGGGGGGAGCACTGAAGCTTTCTTT. It yields the protein CASSPGGSTEAFF.

The gene calls are TRBV27 and TRBJ2-5; perhaps D is TRBD1 or TRBD2 (5 bases each). In germline, CDR1 is MNHEY, CDR2 SMNVEV (reference sequence). V was shortened by 4 bases and J by 5 bases, with 23 bases between the two germline ends. This CDR3 has 17 amino acids. The CDR3 sequence is CASSSKHPREWGETQYF. CDR3 sequence (DNA): TGTGCCAGCAGTTCCAAACATCCCAGGGAGTGGGGGGAGACCCAGTACTTC.

This clone has more than one count but fewer than ten. J is TRBJ1-2 and V is TRBV7-9; weak D call: TRBD1 (6 bases). Trimming left V 5 bases short and J 5 bases short, with 24 bases between. Germline-derived CDR1 and CDR2 are SEHNR and FQNEAQ (reference sequence). This CDR3 spans 17 amino acids. This CDR3 is CASSPRFFSGAAYGYTF. The CDR3 region has the DNA TGTGCCAGCAGCCCCCGTTTTTTTTCGGGGGCGGCTTATGGCTACACCTTC.

The rearrangement joins TRBV9 to TRBJ2-7; no clear D. The V and J ends lost 0 bases and 2 bases respectively, with 6 bases between them. CDR1 SGDLS and CDR2 YYNGEE come from the germline V gene. The CDR3 is made up of 13 amino acids. CDR3 DNA sequence: TGTGCCAGCAGCGTAGCTGGGGCCTACGAGCAGTACTTC. Residues: CASSVAGAYEQYF.

J is TRBJ2-2 and V is TRBV5-1; 10 nucleotides match TRBD2. Germline-derived CDR1 and CDR2 are SGHRS and YFSETQ. The CDR3 has 15 residues. V shed 2 bases, J shed 6 bases, and the junction held 4 bases outside the gene matches. CDR3 DNA: TGCGCCAGCAGCTTTGGACTAGCGGTATCCGGGGAGCTGTTTTTT. This codes for CASSFGLAVSGELFF.

Here the CDR3 DNA reads TGTGCCAGCAGTTTTGGGGGTAACACTGAAGCTTTCTTT. This sequence encodes CASSFGGNTEAFF. The rearrangement uses TRBV27 and TRBJ1-1, with a possible D match to TRBD1 (5 bases). CDR1 MNHEY and CDR2 SMNVEV come from the germline V gene (reference sequence). Trimming stripped 3 bases from V and 2 bases from J, with 7 bases between. The CDR3 is 13 amino acids.

The CDR3 nucleotides read TGTGCCACTGGGGACAGGCCCTACGAGCAGTACTTC. This codes for CATGDRPYEQYF. This chain joins TRBV19 and TRBJ2-7; 8 nucleotides agree with TRBD1. J was trimmed by 2 bases and V by 10 bases; bases with no gene match: 4. Germline-derived CDR1 and CDR2 are LNHDA and SQIVND (reference sequence). The CDR3 extends over 12 amino acids.

This sequence joins TRBV6-4 and TRBJ1-5; D unresolved. The germline gives CDR1 MRHNA, CDR2 SNTAGT. The CDR3 covers 14 residues. The V gene lost 3 bases and the J gene lost 0 bases, with 6 bases spanning the gap. The CDR3 DNA sequence: TGTGCCAGCAGTGAGGGGTATAGCAATCAGCCCCAGCATTTT. Protein product: CASSEGYSNQPQHF.

V and J are TRBV14 and TRBJ2-7; TRBD2 is a possible D gene (6 bases). Per the germline V gene, CDR1 is SGHDN and CDR2 is FVKESK. Trimming cost V 4 bases and J 3 bases, with 22 bases left between them. This CDR3 is 17 amino acids long. This CDR3 is CASSPSHGLSGLYEQYF. The CDR3, as DNA: TGTGCCAGCAGCCCATCGCACGGACTAAGTGGACTCTACGAGCAGTACTTC.

The rearrangement links TRBV19 to TRBJ2-1, with 7 bases aligning to TRBD2. This CDR3 is built from 16 residues. Per the germline V gene, CDR1 is LNHDA and CDR2 is SQIVND (reference sequence). V lost 7 bases, J lost 8 bases, and 17 bases stayed unmatched. The chain's CDR3 is CASKERGSASIDEQFF. The CDR3, as DNA: TGTGCCAGTAAAGAGCGGGGCTCCGCGAGTATAGATGAGCAGTTCTTC.

This clone was seen only once. V usage is TRBV9 and J usage is TRBJ1-2; D gene unclear. The CDR3 totals 16 residues. The germline V gene encodes CDR1 SGDLS and CDR2 YYNGEE. V was trimmed by 0 bases and J by 4 bases, leaving 16 bases between them. The CDR3 DNA is TGTGCCAGCAGCGTAGAGGCGGGTAGGAGTGTCTATGGCTACACCTTC. It yields the protein CASSVEAGRSVYGYTF.

The rearrangement uses TRBV18 and TRBJ1-5; no definite D call. The germline CDR1 and CDR2 sequences are KGHSH and LQKENI. The V gene lost 3 bases and the J gene lost 10 bases, with 13 bases spanning the gap. There are 13 residues in the CDR3. CDR3 in DNA: TGTGCCAGCTCACCTCCCGGGATTCTTCCCCAGCATTTT. Translation: CASSPPGILPQHF.

The V call is TRBV5-1, the J call TRBJ2-7, with D possibly being TRBD1 or TRBD2 (5 bases each). The length of the CDR3 is 13 residues. Germline CDR1 and CDR2: SGHRS and YFSETQ. V was cut by 6 bases and J by 8 bases, with 18 bases left in between. The CDR3 loop is CASNTGTELKQYF. The CDR3 nucleotides are TGCGCCAGCAACACCGGGACCGAGTTGAAGCAGTACTTC.

The chain employs TRBV9 and TRBJ2-2; 7 nucleotides line up with TRBD1. Germline CDR1 SGDLS, CDR2 YYNGEE. V lost 0 bases, J lost 0 bases, and 2 bases stayed unmatched. This CDR3 region has 16 residues. CDR3: CASSVEGTANTGELFF. CDR3 DNA sequence: TGTGCCAGCAGCGTAGAGGGGACAGCGAACACCGGGGAGCTGTTTTTT.

The V call is TRBV15, the J call TRBJ2-7; D unresolved. This CDR3 comprises 15 residues. The V and J ends lost 0 bases and 9 bases respectively, with 18 bases between them. Germline V gene data show CDR1 as LNHNV and CDR2 as YYDKDF (reference sequence). As DNA, the CDR3 is TGTGCCACCAGCAGAGATATGGACGGACGTATGGGGCAGTACTTC. It is translated as CATSRDMDGRMGQYF.

The rearrangement links TRBV9 to TRBJ2-7; 7 bases map to TRBD1. V lost 7 bases and J lost 0; bases outside the gene matches: 7. Germline assignment: CDR1 SGDLS and CDR2 YYNGEE. This CDR3 contains 14 residues. CDR3 sequence reads: CASGKQGTSYEQYF. CDR3 DNA sequence: TGTGCCAGCGGAAAACAGGGGACCTCCTACGAGCAGTACTTC.

This chain connects TRBV2 to TRBJ1-4; a possible D gene is TRBD1 (6 bases). In germline, CDR1 is SNHLY, CDR2 FYNNEI. The CDR3 extends over 14 amino acids. The V end lost 8 bases, the J end lost 4 bases, and 14 bases lay between the germline ends. In DNA, the CDR3 is TGTGCCAGCCGCACAGGGTCCAATAATGAAAAACTGTTTTTT. It codes for CASRTGSNNEKLFF.

V and J are TRBV30 and TRBJ1-2; 11 nucleotides agree with TRBD1. The V and J ends lost 7 bases and 2 bases, in that order; junction bases with no gene match: 6. This CDR3 region has 14 residues. Germline V gives CDR1 GTSNPN, CDR2 SVGIG (reference sequence). The CDR3 loop is CAFTGTGGNYGYTF. The CDR3 DNA reads as TGTGCCTTCACCGGGACAGGGGGAAACTATGGCTACACCTTC.

The chain is built from TRBV7-9 and TRBJ2-2; D uncertain. Trimming pared 1 base from V and 13 bases from J, leaving 7 bases between. CDR3 length: 11 amino acids. CDR1 and CDR2 from the germline V gene are SEHNR and FQNEAQ (reference sequence). This CDR3 is CASSLDRRLFF. As DNA, the CDR3 is TGTGCCAGCAGCTTAGACAGAAGGCTGTTTTTT.

This clone was detected only a few times. This rearrangement joins TRBV7-3 to TRBJ1-4; D may be TRBD1 (5 bases). The CDR3 extends over 11 amino acids. CDR1 and CDR2 (germline): SGHTA, FQGTGA. The CDR3 here is CADGTAEKLFF. The CDR3 coding sequence is TGTGCAGACGGGACCGCAGAAAAACTGTTTTTT.

The chain recombines TRBV5-5 with TRBJ2-5; D is perhaps TRBD1 (6 bases). Germline CDR1 reads SGHKS; CDR2 reads YYEKEE (reference sequence). V lost 0 bases to trimming and J lost 13 bases, with 13 bases between them. The CDR3 extends over 12 amino acids. The CDR3: CASSLEIGTLYF. In DNA form, the CDR3 reads TGTGCCAGCAGCTTGGAAATTGGGACATTGTACTTC. The full variable domain, completed using reference TRBV5-5 and TRBJ2-5, is DAGVTQSPTHLIKTRGQQVTLRCSPISGHKSVSWYQQVLGQGPQFIFQYYEKEERGRGNFPDRFSARQFPNYSSELNVNALLLGDSALYLCASSLEIGTLYFGPGTRLLVL.

Details on this clone: Other DNA sequences in this sample translate to the same CDR3. This chain connects TRBV6-5 to TRBJ1-5; unclear D gene. V shed 6 bases and J shed 0 bases, with 3 bases lying between them. The germline V gene encodes CDR1 MNHEY and CDR2 SVGAGI. This CDR3 contains 12 residues. The chain's CDR3 is CASRSSNQPQHF. In DNA form, the CDR3 reads TGTGCCAGCAGGAGTAGCAATCAGCCCCAGCATTTT.